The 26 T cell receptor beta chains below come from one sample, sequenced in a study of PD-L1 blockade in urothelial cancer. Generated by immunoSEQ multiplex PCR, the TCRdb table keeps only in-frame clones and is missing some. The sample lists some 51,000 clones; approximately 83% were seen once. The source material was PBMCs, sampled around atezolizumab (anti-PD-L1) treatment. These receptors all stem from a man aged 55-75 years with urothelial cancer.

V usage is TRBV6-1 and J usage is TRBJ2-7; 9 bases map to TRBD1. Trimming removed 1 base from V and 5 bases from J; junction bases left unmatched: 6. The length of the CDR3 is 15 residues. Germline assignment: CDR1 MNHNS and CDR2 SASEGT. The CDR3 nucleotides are TGTGCCAGCAGTGAAGTAGGGACAGGGTGGGACGAGCAGTACTTC. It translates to CASSEVGTGWDEQYF.

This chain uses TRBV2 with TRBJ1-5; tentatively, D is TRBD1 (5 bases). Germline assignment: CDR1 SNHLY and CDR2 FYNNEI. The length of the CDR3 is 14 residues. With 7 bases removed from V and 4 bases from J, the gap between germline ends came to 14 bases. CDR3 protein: CASKGAGWNQPQHF. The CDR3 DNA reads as TGTGCCAGCAAGGGCGCAGGGTGGAATCAGCCCCAGCATTTT. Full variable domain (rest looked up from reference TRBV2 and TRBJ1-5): EPEVTQTPSHQVTQMGQEVILRCVPISNHLYFYWYRQILGQKVEFLVSFYNNEISEKSEIFDDQFSVERPDGSNFTLKIRSTKLEDSAMYFCASKGAGWNQPQHFGDGTRLSIL.

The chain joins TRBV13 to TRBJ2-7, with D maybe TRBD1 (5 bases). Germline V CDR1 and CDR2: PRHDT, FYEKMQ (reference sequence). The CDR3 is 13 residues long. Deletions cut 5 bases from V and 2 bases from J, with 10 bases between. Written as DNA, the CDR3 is TGTGCCAGCAGCAGGGGTCATGCCTACGAGCAGTACTTC. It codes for CASSRGHAYEQYF.

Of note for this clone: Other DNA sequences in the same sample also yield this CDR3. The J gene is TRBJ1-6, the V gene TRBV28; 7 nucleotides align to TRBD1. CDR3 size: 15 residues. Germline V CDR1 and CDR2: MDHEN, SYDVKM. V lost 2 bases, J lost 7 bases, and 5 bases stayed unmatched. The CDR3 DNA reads TGTGCCAGCAGTTTACTGGGACAGACAAATTCACCCCTCCACTTT. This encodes CASSLLGQTNSPLHF.

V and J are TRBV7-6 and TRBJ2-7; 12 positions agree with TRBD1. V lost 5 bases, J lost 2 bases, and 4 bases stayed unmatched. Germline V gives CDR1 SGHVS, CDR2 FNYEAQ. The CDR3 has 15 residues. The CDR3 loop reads CASSPGQGATYEQYF. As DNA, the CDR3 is TGTGCCAGCAGCCCGGGACAGGGGGCGACCTACGAGCAGTACTTC.

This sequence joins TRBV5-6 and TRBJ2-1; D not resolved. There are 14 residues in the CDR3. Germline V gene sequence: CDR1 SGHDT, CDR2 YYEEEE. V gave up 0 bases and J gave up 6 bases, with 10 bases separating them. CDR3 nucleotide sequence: TGTGCCAGCAGCTTGGATCCTAGTAGCAATGAGCAGTTCTTC. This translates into CASSLDPSSNEQFF.

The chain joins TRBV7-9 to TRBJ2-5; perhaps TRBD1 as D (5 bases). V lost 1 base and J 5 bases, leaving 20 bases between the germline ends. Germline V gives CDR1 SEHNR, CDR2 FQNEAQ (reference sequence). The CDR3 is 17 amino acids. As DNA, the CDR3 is TGTGCCAGCAGCTTAGTTGCGACAGCAAACCCGTGGGAGACCCAGTACTTC. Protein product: CASSLVATANPWETQYF.

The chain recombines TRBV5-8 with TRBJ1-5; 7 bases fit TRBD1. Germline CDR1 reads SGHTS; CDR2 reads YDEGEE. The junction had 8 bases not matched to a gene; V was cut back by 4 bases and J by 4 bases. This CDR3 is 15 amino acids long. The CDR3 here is CASSGDWDSNQPQHF. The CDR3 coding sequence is TGTGCCAGCAGCGGCGATTGGGACAGTAATCAGCCCCAGCATTTT.

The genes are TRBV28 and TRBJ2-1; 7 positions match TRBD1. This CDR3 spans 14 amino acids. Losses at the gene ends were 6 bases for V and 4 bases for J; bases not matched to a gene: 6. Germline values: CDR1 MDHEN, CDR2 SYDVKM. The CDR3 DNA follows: TGTGCCAGCAGATGGGGACAGAAATACAATGAGCAGTTCTTC. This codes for CASRWGQKYNEQFF. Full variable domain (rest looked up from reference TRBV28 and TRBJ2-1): DVKVTQSSRYLVKRTGEKVFLECVQDMDHENMFWYRQDPGLGLRLIYFSYDVKMKEKGDIPEGYSVSREKKERFSLILESASTNQTSMYLCASRWGQKYNEQFFGPGTRLTVL.

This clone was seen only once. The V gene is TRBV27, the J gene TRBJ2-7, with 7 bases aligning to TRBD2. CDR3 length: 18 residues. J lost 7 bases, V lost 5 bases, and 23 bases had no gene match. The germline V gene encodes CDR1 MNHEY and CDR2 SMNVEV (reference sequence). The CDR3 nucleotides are TGTGCCAGCAGTCCCCCGCGGCATGGTAACAGCGGGACGTGTGAGCAGTACTTC. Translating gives CASSPPRHGNSGTCEQYF.

CDR3 bases: TGTGCCAGCAGCCAAGGCCCCCAGGGTGCAACTAATGAAAAACTGTTTTTT. Amino acid sequence: CASSQGPQGATNEKLFF. V usage is TRBV4-2 and J usage is TRBJ1-4, with D maybe TRBD1 (5 bases). V was shortened by 1 base and J by 0 bases, with 12 bases between the two germline ends. The CDR3 is made up of 17 amino acids. The germline CDR1 and CDR2 sequences are LGHNA and YNFKEQ.

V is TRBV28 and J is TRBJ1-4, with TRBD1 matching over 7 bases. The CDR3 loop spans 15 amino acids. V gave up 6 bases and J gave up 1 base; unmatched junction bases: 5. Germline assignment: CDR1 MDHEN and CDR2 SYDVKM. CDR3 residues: CASSTRGETNEKLFF. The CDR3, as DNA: TGTGCCAGCAGCACCAGGGGGGAAACTAATGAAAAACTGTTTTTT.

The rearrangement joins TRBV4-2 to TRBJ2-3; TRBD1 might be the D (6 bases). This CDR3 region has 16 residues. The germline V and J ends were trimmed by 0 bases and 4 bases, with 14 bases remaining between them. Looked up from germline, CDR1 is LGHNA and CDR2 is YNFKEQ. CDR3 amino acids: CASSQEGARRADTQYF. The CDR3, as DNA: TGTGCCAGCAGCCAAGAGGGGGCGCGAAGGGCAGATACGCAGTATTTT.

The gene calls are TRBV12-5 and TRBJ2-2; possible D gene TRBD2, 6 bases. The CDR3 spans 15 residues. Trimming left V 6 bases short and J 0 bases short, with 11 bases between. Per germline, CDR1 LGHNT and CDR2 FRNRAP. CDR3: CASGLGLANTGELFF. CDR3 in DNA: TGTGCTAGTGGCCTGGGACTTGCGAACACCGGGGAGCTGTTTTTT.

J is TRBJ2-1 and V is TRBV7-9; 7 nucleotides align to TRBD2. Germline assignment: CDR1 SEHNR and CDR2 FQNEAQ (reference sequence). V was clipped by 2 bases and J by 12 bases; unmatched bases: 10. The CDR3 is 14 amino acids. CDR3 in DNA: TGTGCCAGCAGCTTACCCCCTGGGCGCGGGGGGCAGTTCTTC. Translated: CASSLPPGRGGQFF.

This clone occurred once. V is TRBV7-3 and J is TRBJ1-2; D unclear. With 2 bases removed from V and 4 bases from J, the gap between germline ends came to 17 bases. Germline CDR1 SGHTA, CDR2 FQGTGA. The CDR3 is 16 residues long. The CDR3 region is CASSLFGVRSGYGYTF. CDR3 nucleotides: TGTGCCAGCAGCTTATTCGGGGTTCGAAGTGGCTATGGCTACACCTTC. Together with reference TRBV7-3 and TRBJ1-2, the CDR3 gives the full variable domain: GAGVSQTPSNKVTEKGKYVELRCDPISGHTALYWYRQSLGQGPEFLIYFQGTGAADDSGLPNDRFFAVRPEGSVSTLKIQRTERGDSAVYLCASSLFGVRSGYGYTFGSGTRLTVV.

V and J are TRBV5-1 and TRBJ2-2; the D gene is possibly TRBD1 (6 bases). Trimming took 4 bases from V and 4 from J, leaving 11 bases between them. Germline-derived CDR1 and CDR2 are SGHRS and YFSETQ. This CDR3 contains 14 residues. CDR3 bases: TGCGCCAGCAGCGGTACAGGGTCCACCGGGGAGCTGTTTTTT. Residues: CASSGTGSTGELFF.

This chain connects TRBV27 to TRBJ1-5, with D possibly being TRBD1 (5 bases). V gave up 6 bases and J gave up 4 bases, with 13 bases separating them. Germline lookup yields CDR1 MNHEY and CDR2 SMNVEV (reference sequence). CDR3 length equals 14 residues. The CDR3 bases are TGTGCCAGCAGCTTGGTGGGGCTAAATCAGCCCCAGCATTTT. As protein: CASSLVGLNQPQHF.

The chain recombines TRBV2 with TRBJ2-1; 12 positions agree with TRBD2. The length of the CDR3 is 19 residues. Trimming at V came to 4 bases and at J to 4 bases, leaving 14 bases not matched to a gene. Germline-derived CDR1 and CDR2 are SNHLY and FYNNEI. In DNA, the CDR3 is TGTGCCAGCAGTGGAGGGGCTAGCGGGAGGGACCCGACTTACAATGAGCAGTTCTTC. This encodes CASSGGASGRDPTYNEQFF. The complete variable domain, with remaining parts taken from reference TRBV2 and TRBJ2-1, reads EPEVTQTPSHQVTQMGQEVILRCVPISNHLYFYWYRQILGQKVEFLVSFYNNEISEKSEIFDDQFSVERPDGSNFTLKIRSTKLEDSAMYFCASSGGASGRDPTYNEQFFGPGTRLTVL.

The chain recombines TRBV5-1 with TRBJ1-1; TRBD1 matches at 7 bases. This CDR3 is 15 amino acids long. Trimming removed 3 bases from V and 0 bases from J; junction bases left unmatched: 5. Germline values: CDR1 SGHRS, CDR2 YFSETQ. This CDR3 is CASSWTGQVNTEAFF. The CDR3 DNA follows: TGCGCCAGCAGCTGGACTGGACAGGTGAACACTGAAGCTTTCTTT.

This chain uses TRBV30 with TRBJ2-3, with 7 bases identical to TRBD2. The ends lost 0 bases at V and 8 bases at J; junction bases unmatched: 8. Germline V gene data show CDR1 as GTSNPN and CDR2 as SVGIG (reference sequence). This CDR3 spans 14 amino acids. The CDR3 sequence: CAWSVIAGGGTQYF. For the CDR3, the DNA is TGTGCCTGGAGTGTGATAGCGGGCGGGGGTACGCAGTATTTT.

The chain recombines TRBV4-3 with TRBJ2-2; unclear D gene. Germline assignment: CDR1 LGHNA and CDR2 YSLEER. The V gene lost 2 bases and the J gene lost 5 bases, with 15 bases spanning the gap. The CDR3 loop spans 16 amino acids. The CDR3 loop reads CASSQQHAGETGELFF. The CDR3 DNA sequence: TGCGCCAGCAGCCAACAACACGCCGGAGAGACCGGGGAGCTGTTTTTT.

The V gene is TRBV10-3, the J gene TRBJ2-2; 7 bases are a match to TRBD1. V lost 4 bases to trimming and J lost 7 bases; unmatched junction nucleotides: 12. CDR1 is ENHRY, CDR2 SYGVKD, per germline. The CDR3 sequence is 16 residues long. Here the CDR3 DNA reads TGTGCCATCAGTGTGAAGGGGGCGCATGATGACGGGGAGCTGTTTTTT. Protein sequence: CAISVKGAHDDGELFF.

CDR3 DNA: TGTGCCAGCTCTCCGGACAGGGCCCCCTATGGCTACACCTTC. Protein sequence: CASSPDRAPYGYTF. The genes are TRBV5-6 and TRBJ1-2, with 8 bases fitting TRBD1. The CDR3 sequence is 14 residues long. The germline gives CDR1 SGHDT, CDR2 YYEEEE. Trimming took 7 bases from V and 4 from J; bases not matched to a gene: 9.

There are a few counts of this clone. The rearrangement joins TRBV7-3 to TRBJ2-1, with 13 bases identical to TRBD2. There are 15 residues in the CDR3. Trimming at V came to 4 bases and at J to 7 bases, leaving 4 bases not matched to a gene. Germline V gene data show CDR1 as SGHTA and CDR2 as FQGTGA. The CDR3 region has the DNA TGTGCCAGCAGCTCACTAGCGGGAGGGCCGAATGAGCAGTTCTTC. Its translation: CASSSLAGGPNEQFF.

The CDR3 region is CASSESGAGNTIYF. The CDR3 coding sequence is TGCGCCAGCAGTGAGTCAGGGGCTGGAAACACCATATATTTT. The chain has TRBV10-1 and TRBJ1-3; weak D call: TRBD1 (5 bases). CDR3 length: 14 residues. The ends were cut back, 0 bases at V and 2 bases at J, with 5 bases in the middle. CDR1 is WNHNN, CDR2 SYGVQD, per germline (reference sequence).